Listed below are T cell receptor beta chains from one sample, sequenced in a study of cytomegalovirus exposure and HLA in healthy donors. Here immunoSEQ multiplex PCR was the method, and the copy in TCRdb shows in-frame clones only, minus some. The repertoire holds 250,000 to 350,000 clones, about nine tenths seen once, with approximately 0.84% in the top ten. The sample comprised PBMCs. The receptors derive from a woman aged 18-30 years in good health and CMV-seronegative. Each CDR3 is given with its conserved first and last residue. A D gene is named only where the DNA matches it firmly. Size is omitted from some rows. Given values are once, few, many or a class for expanded clones.

-	-	TRBV6-1	TRBJ2-7	CASSDSGTLFYYEQYF	TGTGCCAGCAGTGATTCCGGGACACTCTTTTACTACGAGCAGTACTTC
TRBD1	-	TRBV14	TRBJ1-1	CASSPMTGRITEAFF	TGTGCCAGCAGCCCCATGACAGGGAGGATCACTGAAGCTTTCTTT
-	-	TRBV7-2	TRBJ2-1	CASSLVGALGNEQFF	TGTGCCAGCAGCTTAGTGGGGGCCCTAGGCAATGAGCAGTTCTTC
-	-	TRBV30	TRBJ1-2	CAWSLGELSVYTF	TGTGCCTGGAGTCTCGGGGAGCTGAGCGTCTACACCTTC
TRBD1	-	TRBV7-2	TRBJ1-2	CASSSGQGNYGYTF	TGTGCCAGCAGCTCTGGACAGGGAAACTATGGCTACACCTTC
-	-	TRBV7-3	TRBJ2-2	CASSPTTNTGELFF	TGTGCCAGCAGCCCAACTACGAACACCGGGGAGCTGTTTTTT
TRBD1	-	TRBV19	TRBJ1-2	CAIGPRQGAGGYTF	TGTGCCATAGGACCGCGACAGGGGGCTGGTGGCTACACCTTC
-	-	TRBV19	TRBJ2-1	CASSIQLPHNEQFF	TGTGCCAGTAGTATACAACTACCTCACAATGAGCAGTTCTTC
-	few	TRBV9	TRBJ1-1	CASSGALRGNTEAFF	TGTGCCAGCAGCGGGGCGTTGCGGGGGAACACTGAAGCTTTCTTT
TRBD2	-	TRBV14	TRBJ2-3	CASSQEVAGGADTQYF	TGTGCCAGCAGCCAAGAGGTAGCGGGAGGGGCAGATACGCAGTATTTT
-	-	TRBV5-4	TRBJ2-6	CASSLGTWGANVLTF	TGTGCCAGCAGCTTGGGGACTTGGGGGGCCAACGTCCTGACTTTC
TRBD1	-	TRBV29-1	TRBJ2-7	CSVVEGTGTGTYEQYF	TGCAGCGTTGTTGAGGGGACCGGGACAGGGACCTACGAGCAGTACTTC
TRBD1	-	TRBV11-2	TRBJ2-1	CASSSGQAYNEQFF	TGTGCCAGCAGCTCGGGACAGGCCTACAATGAGCAGTTCTTC
-	-	TRBV27	TRBJ1-3	CASSLSRDTFPYSGNTIYF	TGTGCCAGCAGTTTGAGTAGGGACACCTTCCCATACTCTGGAAACACCATATATTTT
TRBD1	few	TRBV2	TRBJ1-5	CASTLRQGNQPQHF	TGTGCCAGCACTTTAAGACAGGGGAATCAGCCCCAGCATTTT
TRBD2	-	TRBV7-2	TRBJ2-7	CASSGAGGIPYEQYF	TGTGCCAGCAGCGGAGCGGGAGGCATACCCTACGAGCAGTACTTC
-	-	TRBV4-2	TRBJ1-2	CASSQDPGPGYTF	TGTGCCAGCAGCCAAGATCCCGGTCCTGGCTACACCTTC
-	-	TRBV28	TRBJ2-5	CASSLSETQYF	TGTGCCAGCAGTTTAAGCGAGACCCAGTACTTC
TRBD2	-	TRBV4-3	TRBJ2-7	CASSQEGGLAGTKQYF	TGCGCCAGCAGCCAAGAGGGGGGACTAGCAGGAACTAAGCAGTACTTC
TRBD2	-	TRBV4-3	TRBJ2-7	CASSHGLATSYEQYF	TGCGCCAGCAGCCACGGACTAGCGACCTCCTACGAGCAGTACTTC
TRBD1	-	TRBV30	TRBJ1-3	CAWSVGQGAGNTIYF	TGTGCCTGGAGTGTTGGACAGGGAGCTGGAAACACCATATATTTT
TRBD2	-	TRBV2	TRBJ2-1	CASSQTGGSSYNEQFF	TGTGCCAGCAGCCAGACTGGCGGGAGCTCCTACAATGAGCAGTTCTTC
TRBD1	-	TRBV27	TRBJ1-5	CASSSTGGAPQHF	TGTGCCAGCAGTTCCACAGGGGGCGCGCCCCAGCATTTT
TRBD2	-	TRBV5-4	TRBJ2-1	CASTGTGTTRLGEQFF	TGTGCCAGCACGGGCACCGGGACTACCCGGCTCGGTGAGCAGTTCTTC
-	-	TRBV7-3	TRBJ2-5	CASSLVAQETQYF	TGTGCCAGCAGCTTAGTGGCCCAAGAGACCCAGTACTTC
-	-	TRBV7-3	TRBJ2-3	CASSLTTGVADTQYF	TGTGCCAGCAGCTTAACGACGGGGGTCGCAGATACGCAGTATTTT
TRBD2	-	TRBV11-2	TRBJ2-1	CASSKGTSGRAYNEQFF	TGTGCCAGCAGCAAGGGGACTAGCGGGAGAGCGTACAATGAGCAGTTCTTC
TRBD2	once	TRBV4-2	TRBJ2-5	CASSLLRTSGGGEETQYF	TGTGCCAGCAGCCTCCTCAGGACTAGCGGGGGGGGAGAGGAGACCCAGTACTTC
TRBD2	-	TRBV27	TRBJ2-1	CASRGAGPSGSEQFF	TGTGCCAGCAGGGGAGCGGGACCTTCGGGGAGTGAGCAGTTCTTC
TRBD1	once	TRBV28	TRBJ1-5	CASSETGTGSNQPQHF	TGTGCCAGCAGCGAAACCGGGACAGGGAGTAATCAGCCCCAGCATTTT
TRBD2	-	TRBV7-6	TRBJ2-7	CASSLEGTSGYEQYF	TGTGCCAGCAGCTTAGAAGGGACTAGCGGCTACGAGCAGTACTTC
-	once	TRBV27	TRBJ1-1	CASRKETTMNTEAFF	TGTGCCAGCAGGAAGGAGACGACCATGAACACTGAAGCTTTCTTT
-	-	TRBV30	TRBJ2-7	CAWSVPTGFRFYEQYF	TGTGCCTGGAGTGTACCCACAGGGTTTAGGTTCTACGAGCAGTACTTC
-	-	TRBV15	TRBJ1-1	CATSRDERSRRAFF	TGTGCCACCAGCAGAGATGAACGGTCCCGGAGGGCTTTCTTT
-	-	TRBV27	TRBJ1-2	CASSPGPYGYTF	TGTGCCAGCAGTCCAGGCCCGTATGGCTACACCTTC
TRBD2	-	TRBV7-8	TRBJ2-7	CASSFQGLAGNEQYF	TGTGCCAGCAGCTTCCAAGGACTAGCGGGAAACGAGCAGTACTTC
-	few	TRBV5-1	TRBJ2-7	CASSPTAGGSYEQYF	TGCGCCAGCAGCCCAACAGCGGGCGGCTCCTACGAGCAGTACTTC